The rows below give T cell receptor beta chains drawn from one sample of a study of neurological immune-mediated disorders. A single record per CDR3 protein comes from TCRdb applying MiXCR to the 5' RACE reads. The sample holds 49,000 or so distinct CDR3 sequences, roughly 15% seen once. The specimen sequenced was PBMCs. The receptors stem from a man between 60 and 75 years old in good health. Both conserved end residues are trimmed from each CDR3.

TRBJ2-3	TRBV28	ASSRYSPGTSGRRTDTQY
TRBJ2-7	TRBV25-1	ASSEKGLGFYEQY
TRBJ1-4	TRBV5-1	ASSLDLRINEKLF
TRBJ2-6	TRBV9	ASSVDPGESAGANVLT
TRBJ2-5	TRBV3-1	ASTDIQETQY
TRBJ2-1	TRBV11-2	ASSGRDPGLAHEQF
TRBJ2-1	TRBV4-2	ASSQGESSYNEQF
TRBJ1-5	TRBV9	ASSGGTVNQPQH
TRBJ1-2	TRBV5-1	ASSSGTGRYGYT
TRBJ2-7	TRBV5-5	ASSLDYPYEQY
TRBJ2-7	TRBV27	ASATRAGRGRKEQY
TRBJ2-1	TRBV6-5	ASSKGPQTYNEQF
TRBJ2-7	TRBV4-3	ASSQGAGYEQY
TRBJ1-6	TRBV2	ASSLRRDSPLH
TRBJ2-2	TRBV9	ASSPRRLSSGELF
TRBJ1-1	TRBV12-3/TRBV12-4	ASSLGDRVPEAF
TRBJ2-3	TRBV5-5	ASTPRGADTQY
TRBJ1-1	TRBV5-1	ASSPQDSNTEAF
TRBJ2-3	TRBV5-1	ASSGTSGSSDTQY
TRBJ1-3	TRBV3-1	ASSQSRGVGNTIY
TRBJ2-2	TRBV20-1	SAPGTGNTGELF
TRBJ2-5	TRBV25-1	ASSEGASGQETQY
TRBJ2-5	TRBV9	ASSVVSGRQETQY
TRBJ1-5	TRBV3-1	ASSQDLSGQPQH
TRBJ1-1	TRBV9	ASSPSVMNTEAF
TRBJ2-7	TRBV21-1	ASSPRQVHPSSYEQY
TRBJ2-3	TRBV20-1	SASNLRADTQY
TRBJ2-4	TRBV7-2	ASSSIFSWGRAAKNIQY
TRBJ1-6	TRBV7-2	ASSFQGFDSPLH
TRBJ2-1	TRBV6-2/TRBV6-3	ASGRGRSYNEQF
TRBJ2-1	TRBV12-3/TRBV12-4	ASSGDSGVNEQF
TRBJ2-6	TRBV20-1	SASWRGDNVLT
TRBJ1-1	TRBV9	ASSVVSGLNTEAF
TRBJ2-1	TRBV5-1	ASSPPDRGEISEQF
TRBJ2-7	TRBV10-3	AATHRLSYEQY
TRBJ2-5	TRBV7-6	ASTLLRGETQY
TRBJ2-7	TRBV28	ASVSSHEQY
TRBJ1-1	TRBV28	ASRPLGGYTEAF
TRBJ1-1	TRBV5-1	ASSFRDSNTEAF
TRBJ2-3	TRBV11-3	ASSFGQGSTDTQY
TRBJ2-1	TRBV4-3	ASSQDPLVNEQF
TRBJ1-1	TRBV14	ASSQDLYTEAF
TRBJ2-1	TRBV7-6	ASSLGTSPNEQF
TRBJ1-2	TRBV7-2	ASSLDRSYGYT
TRBJ2-3	TRBV11-2	ASSLDFADTQY
TRBJ2-2	TRBV20-1	SASGLLGVGTGELF
TRBJ2-1	TRBV20-1	SASGNPSRDEQF
TRBJ1-2	TRBV24-1	ATSEPGAYGYT